Below, one T cell receptor beta chain is given with its context. Per the germline V gene, CDR1 is SQVTM and CDR2 is ANQGSEA. The CDR3 has 13 residues. V gave up 6 bases and J gave up 3 bases, with 14 bases separating them. This record comes from a study of blood T cell repertoires in COVID-19. Assay: immunoSEQ multiplex PCR; the TCRdb copy retains only in-frame clones and omits some. The sample has approximately 220,000 clones; about 87% are singletons. The chain recombines TRBV29-1 with TRBJ1-2; no definite D call. The receptor was isolated from a woman aged 25 to 39 with acute COVID-19. Material: PBMCs or T cells enriched from blood (not recorded which). This chain's CDR3 is CSVPPTGDYGYTF. DNA of the CDR3: TGCAGCGTGCCCCCGACTGGAGACTATGGCTACACCTTC.